The 29 T cell receptor beta chains below were found in one sample sequenced in a study of neoadjuvant anti-PD-1 for oral cavity cancer. Method: immunoSEQ multiplex PCR; TCRdb's copy keeps in-frame clones and lacks some. The sample has about 72,000 clones, around 80% seen once. The sample in question was PBMCs, obtained before nivolumab (anti-PD-1) treatment. All receptors come from a person between 40 and 80 years old with oral cavity squamous cell carcinoma.

This sequence joins TRBV5-1 and TRBJ1-4; a possible D gene is TRBD1 (6 bases). The CDR3 sequence is 16 residues long. CDR1 is SGHRS and CDR2 is YFSETQ in the germline V gene. Trimming shortened V by 3 bases and J by 5 bases, and 17 bases separated the two germline ends. CDR3 nucleotides: TGCGCCAGCAGCTCCGGGACACAATCACCGAATGAAAAACTGTTTTTT. Its translation is CASSSGTQSPNEKLFF.

J is TRBJ1-2 and V is TRBV2, with TRBD1 matching over 8 bases. Per the germline V gene, CDR1 is SNHLY and CDR2 is FYNNEI. The ends lost 6 bases at V and 4 bases at J; junction bases unmatched: 10. The CDR3 loop spans 15 amino acids. The CDR3 DNA reads TGTGCCAGCAGGTTTACTCAGGGGGCGAGCTATGGCTACACCTTC. It translates to CASRFTQGASYGYTF.

J is TRBJ1-1 and V is TRBV6-6, with 8 bases matching TRBD1. The CDR3 covers 13 residues. Germline CDR1 is MNHNY and CDR2 is SVGAGI (reference sequence). With V trimmed by 4 bases and J by 4 bases, 2 bases remained unmatched. The CDR3 region has the DNA TGTGCCAGCAGTTCAACAGGGGGCACTGAAGCTTTCTTT. It codes for CASSSTGGTEAFF.

This chain connects TRBV30 to TRBJ2-7, with TRBD1 matching over 10 bases. Trimming at V came to 1 base and at J to 3 bases, leaving 15 bases not matched to a gene. Germline CDR1 and CDR2: GTSNPN and SVGIG (reference sequence). The CDR3 consists of 18 residues. The CDR3 bases are TGTGCCTGGAGTGCGACCGGGACAGGGGCCATGATAGTCTACGAGCAGTACTTC. Translated, it gives CAWSATGTGAMIVYEQYF.

The genes are TRBV20-1 and TRBJ1-1; D call uncertain. With 0 bases removed from V and 11 bases from J, the gap between germline ends came to 7 bases. Looked up from germline, CDR1 is DFQATT and CDR2 is SNEGSKA (reference sequence). The CDR3 totals 10 residues. The CDR3 DNA follows: TGCAGTGCTAGAGAAGGCGAGGCTTTCTTT. Translation gives CSAREGEAFF.

The chain couples TRBV7-9 to TRBJ1-1; weak D call: TRBD1 (6 bases). With 5 bases removed from V and 5 bases from J, the gap between germline ends came to 21 bases. This CDR3 has 16 amino acids. CDR1 is SEHNR and CDR2 is FQNEAQ in the germline V gene (reference sequence). CDR3 in DNA: TGTGCCAGCAGCCTAAAGAGGGACATAGGATTGACTGAAGCTTTCTTT. Protein product: CASSLKRDIGLTEAFF.

V and J are TRBV6-5 and TRBJ2-2; D remains unclear. V was cut by 4 bases and J by 5 bases, with 5 bases left in between. CDR3 size: 12 residues. Germline values: CDR1 MNHEY, CDR2 SVGAGI. The CDR3 DNA follows: TGTGCCAGCAGTTTCCCGACCGGGGAGCTGTTTTTT. It encodes CASSFPTGELFF.

The chain couples TRBV5-1 to TRBJ1-6; TRBD1 is a possible D gene (6 bases). The CDR3 loop spans 17 amino acids. Germline V gene lookup returns CDR1 SGHRS and CDR2 YFSETQ. V was clipped by 0 bases and J by 6 bases, with 16 bases between them. The CDR3 region has the DNA TGCGCCAGCAGCTTGGCCACAGGGACTGGGGTTAATTCACCCCTCCACTTT. Encoded protein: CASSLATGTGVNSPLHF.

This clone was observed a handful of times. The J gene is TRBJ2-5, the V gene TRBV15; 7 nucleotides line up with TRBD2. Germline V lookup: CDR1 LNHNV, CDR2 YYDKDF (reference sequence). The CDR3 has 19 amino acids. V gave up 1 base and J gave up 5 bases; unmatched junction bases: 19. The CDR3 coding sequence is TGTGCCACCAGCAGAGGGGTTGGCGGGGGACCCACCATACGGGAGACCCAGTACTTC. Translated, it gives CATSRGVGGGPTIRETQYF.

The chain is built from TRBV19 and TRBJ1-2; TRBD1 might be the D (5 bases). CDR3 size: 17 residues. Looked up from germline, CDR1 is LNHDA and CDR2 is SQIVND (reference sequence). V lost 0 bases and J 4 bases, leaving 18 bases between the germline ends. In nucleotides, the CDR3 is TGTGCCAGTAGTATAGACGGGACTCCCTCTCGGAGCTATGGCTACACCTTC. Translating gives CASSIDGTPSRSYGYTF.

This chain uses TRBV5-1 with TRBJ2-4, with 12 bases identical to TRBD1. V gave up 4 bases and J gave up 6 bases; unmatched junction bases: 11. The length of the CDR3 is 17 residues. CDR1 SGHRS and CDR2 YFSETQ come from the germline V gene. CDR3 sequence: CASSNPGTGGAGNIQYF. The CDR3 nucleotides are TGCGCCAGCAGCAACCCCGGGACAGGGGGCGCAGGAAACATTCAGTACTTC.

The rearrangement links TRBV23-1 to TRBJ2-7; TRBD2 agrees at 10 bases. TRBV23-1 qualifies as an ORF whose function is uncertain. The CDR3 runs 15 residues. V gave up 2 bases and J gave up 4 bases; unmatched junction bases: 5. The DNA for the CDR3 is TGCGCCAGCAGTCAACTAGCGGGAGTTCCTTACGAGCAGTACTTC. This translates into CASSQLAGVPYEQYF.

The chain employs TRBV30 and TRBJ1-2; D is unclear. Germline CDR1 reads GTSNPN; CDR2 reads SVGIG (reference sequence). This CDR3 contains 15 residues. Trimming removed 0 bases at V and 8 bases at J, with 19 bases between. The CDR3 loop reads CAWSVYGSRAYGYTF. CDR3 in DNA: TGTGCCTGGAGTGTCTACGGTAGTCGAGCCTACGGCTACACCTTC.

The chain employs TRBV12-5 and TRBJ1-6; D is unresolved. The CDR3 is 12 residues long. V lost 6 bases and J lost 8, with 8 bases in between. Germline assignment: CDR1 LGHNT and CDR2 FRNRAP. In nucleotides, the CDR3 is TGTGCTAGTGGGTTACTCTATTCACCCCTCCACTTT. Translating gives CASGLLYSPLHF.

This clone was observed a few times. The chain carries TRBV28 and TRBJ1-1, with 8 bases aligning to TRBD1. The CDR3 loop spans 14 amino acids. Germline trimming cut 5 bases from V and 8 bases from J; bases unmatched to any gene: 10. Germline assignment: CDR1 MDHEN and CDR2 SYDVKM. CDR3 sequence (DNA): TGTGCCAGCAGTCGCCGGGACAGGCCGCAAGAAGCTTTCTTT. Translation: CASSRRDRPQEAFF.

This chain connects TRBV7-9 to TRBJ2-1; TRBD2 aligns across 14 bases. The germline V gene encodes CDR1 SEHNR and CDR2 FQNEAQ (reference sequence). Trimming removed 6 bases from V and 7 bases from J; junction bases left unmatched: 11. The CDR3 is 17 amino acids. In DNA, the CDR3 is TGTGCCAGCAGGTACCCGGGACTAGCGGGAGCGGGGAATGAGCAGTTCTTC. It codes for CASRYPGLAGAGNEQFF.

The chain couples TRBV19 to TRBJ1-2; 9 bases agree with TRBD1. The CDR3 has 14 amino acids. Germline V gives CDR1 LNHDA, CDR2 SQIVND (reference sequence). Germline trimming cut 7 bases from V and 4 bases from J; bases unmatched to any gene: 7. CDR3 sequence (DNA): TGTGCCAGTACCCTCGGGGACAGGGTCTATGGCTACACCTTC. Amino acid sequence: CASTLGDRVYGYTF.

This clone has a single count. This chain connects TRBV6-5 to TRBJ2-2; D possibly corresponds to TRBD2 (5 bases). Per germline, CDR1 MNHEY and CDR2 SVGAGI. The CDR3 runs 16 residues. V was trimmed by 4 bases and J by 1 base, leaving 13 bases between them. CDR3 DNA: TGTGCCAGCAGTTCAGAGACTCGGGGGAACACCGGGGAGCTGTTTTTT. Residues: CASSSETRGNTGELFF.

V usage is TRBV7-6 and J usage is TRBJ1-5, with D unresolved. Between the trimmed V and J ends, which lost 5 bases and 1 base, there was a span of 9 bases. This CDR3 spans 14 amino acids. Germline CDR1 and CDR2: SGHVS and FNYEAQ. CDR3 sequence: CASSLTRSNQPQHF. CDR3 bases: TGTGCCAGCAGCCTAACTCGAAGCAATCAGCCCCAGCATTTT.

The chain recombines TRBV5-1 with TRBJ1-1, with D possibly matching TRBD1 (5 bases). With 0 bases removed from V and 11 bases from J, the gap between germline ends came to 14 bases. CDR1 SGHRS and CDR2 YFSETQ come from the germline V gene. The CDR3 has 13 residues. In DNA, the CDR3 is TGCGCCAGCAGCTTGGCAGGGCAGTCGCGGGCTTTCTTT. Translation gives CASSLAGQSRAFF.

CDR3 bases: TGTGCCTGCTCGAGACAGCGTAATGAAAAACTGTTTTTT. It specifies CACSRQRNEKLFF. The V call is TRBV30, the J call TRBJ1-4; a weak D match, TRBD1 (5 bases). The germline CDR1 and CDR2 sequences are GTSNPN and SVGIG (reference sequence). CDR3 length: 13 residues. V shed 6 bases and J shed 4 bases, with 12 bases lying between them.

The chain couples TRBV4-1 to TRBJ1-1; perhaps TRBD1 as D (6 bases). This CDR3 has 13 amino acids. CDR1 and CDR2 (germline): MGHRA, YSYEKL. The V gene lost 4 bases and the J gene lost 11 bases, with 17 bases spanning the gap. CDR3 nucleotide sequence: TGCGCCAGCAGCCGACCGGGACAAAATGGGGCTTTCTTT. Encoded protein: CASSRPGQNGAFF.

The chain recombines TRBV7-8 with TRBJ1-4; 7 positions match TRBD1. The CDR3 sequence is 15 residues long. V shed 4 bases and J 4 bases; nucleotides not matched to a gene: 6. The germline V gene encodes CDR1 SGHVS and CDR2 FQNEAQ. CDR3 protein: CASSSRQGGNEKLFF. The CDR3 DNA sequence: TGTGCCAGCAGCTCTAGACAGGGCGGTAATGAAAAACTGTTTTTT.

J is TRBJ2-3 and V is TRBV14; a weak D match, TRBD2 (7 bases). In germline, CDR1 is SGHDN, CDR2 FVKESK. The V end lost 1 base, the J end lost 5 bases, and 13 bases lay between the germline ends. This CDR3 region has 15 residues. The CDR3 loop is CASSQAGGQGDTQYF. The CDR3 nucleotides read TGTGCCAGCAGCCAAGCGGGGGGCCAGGGAGATACGCAGTATTTT. Looking up the rest from reference TRBV14 and TRBJ2-3 gives the full variable domain: EAGVTQFPSHSVIEKGQTVTLRCDPISGHDNLYWYRRVMGKEIKFLLHFVKESKQDESGMPNNRFLAERTGGTYSTLKVQPAELEDSGVYFCASSQAGGQGDTQYFGPGTRLTVL.

The gene calls are TRBV10-2 and TRBJ2-7; 9 bases line up with TRBD1. Germline assignment: CDR1 WSHSY and CDR2 SAAADI. With V trimmed by 10 bases and J by 6 bases, 10 bases remained unmatched. The CDR3 runs 13 residues. The CDR3 nucleotides read TGCGCCACTACCCGGGACAGGGAATTCGAGCAGTACTTC. It encodes CATTRDREFEQYF.

The V and J genes are TRBV2 and TRBJ2-7, with 7 positions matching TRBD1. CDR1 is SNHLY and CDR2 is FYNNEI in the germline V gene. J was trimmed by 6 bases and V by 8 bases; bases with no gene match: 7. This CDR3 has 12 residues. The CDR3 protein is CASFQGVGEQYF. For the CDR3, the DNA is TGTGCCAGCTTCCAGGGGGTGGGCGAGCAGTACTTC.

Here the CDR3 DNA reads TGTGCCAGTAGTATTGATGGCAGGGCCTGGTCGGGGGAGACCCAGTACTTC. As protein: CASSIDGRAWSGETQYF. The chain carries TRBV19 and TRBJ2-5; tentatively, D is TRBD1 or TRBD2 (5 bases each). Germline V CDR1 and CDR2: LNHDA, SQIVND (reference sequence). Trimming cost V 3 bases and J 5 bases, with 22 bases left between them. The CDR3 is made up of 17 amino acids.

V usage is TRBV2 and J usage is TRBJ2-7; 7 nucleotides agree with TRBD1. V lost 9 bases and J lost 0; bases outside the gene matches: 11. This CDR3 contains 15 residues. CDR1 and CDR2 (germline): SNHLY, FYNNEI. The CDR3 bases are TGTGCCAGTAGGACTCGGGACAGTAGCTCCTACGAGCAGTACTTC. Its translation: CASRTRDSSSYEQYF.

This chain's CDR3 is CALYSNQPQHF. Written as DNA, the CDR3 is TGTGCCTTATATAGCAATCAGCCCCAGCATTTT. The J gene is TRBJ1-5, the V gene TRBV28, with D uncertain. Germline V gene data show CDR1 as MDHEN and CDR2 as SYDVKM. The length of the CDR3 is 11 residues. V lost 11 bases and J lost 0, with 5 bases in between. The full variable domain, rest sourced from reference TRBV28 and TRBJ1-5, is DVKVTQSSRYLVKRTGEKVFLECVQDMDHENMFWYRQDPGLGLRLIYFSYDVKMKEKGDIPEGYSVSREKKERFSLILESASTNQTSMYLCALYSNQPQHFGDGTRLSIL.